A selection of T cell receptor beta chains follows, all from one sample in a study of blood T cell repertoires in COVID-19. Profiling relied on immunoSEQ multiplex PCR, and the TCRdb table lists in-frame clones only, not all of them. The table shows around 180,000 clones, with 76% occurring only once. Sequencing used PBMCs or T cells enriched from blood (not recorded which). Receptors originate from a woman in her fifties or sixties with acute COVID-19. The CDR3 runs from the conserved cysteine through the conserved F or W. D genes are given only for firm matches. Where a row states a size, it is once, few, many or the class of an expanded clone; other rows omit it.

clone size	D gene	V gene	J gene	CDR3 DNA	CDR3 protein
-	TRBD1	TRBV28	TRBJ1-5	TGTGCCAGCAGTGGGACAGGGCCCAATCAGCCCCAGCATTTT	CASSGTGPNQPQHF
once	-	TRBV19	TRBJ1-5	TGTGCCAGTAGTGAGGTCCTTCAGCCCCAGCATTTT	CASSEVLQPQHF
-	-	TRBV6-5	TRBJ1-1	TGTGCCAGCAGTTACTCGGGGGGGAACACTGAAGCTTTCTTT	CASSYSGGNTEAFF
-	-	TRBV19	TRBJ1-1	TGTGCCAGTACCCTAAGGGCAGGGATGAACACTGAAGCTTTCTTT	CASTLRAGMNTEAFF
-	-	TRBV28	TRBJ1-1	TGTGCCAGCAGTTTTGAGGGATCCGAAGCTTTCTTT	CASSFEGSEAFF
-	-	TRBV30	TRBJ1-1	TGTGCCTGGAGTGTATATCCCGACACTGAAGCTTTCTTT	CAWSVYPDTEAFF
few	TRBD1	TRBV2	TRBJ1-5	TGTGCCAGCAAAGTCGCCCGGGACAGCTTAGGTCAGCCCCAGCATTTT	CASKVARDSLGQPQHF
-	-	TRBV11-3	TRBJ2-3	TGTGCCAGCAGCTTAGGATTTTTCGGCGGGGCGGATACGCAGTATTTT	CASSLGFFGGADTQYF
-	-	TRBV20-1	TRBJ2-1	TGCAGTGCTTCAAACAATGAGCAGTTCTTC	CSASNNEQFF
-	TRBD1	TRBV28	TRBJ1-2	TGTGCCAGCAGCCTCCTCGACAGGGCCGGTGGCTACACCTTC	CASSLLDRAGGYTF